These T cell receptor beta chains were read from a single sample in a study of vaccination and CD4 T cells after COVID-19. Their target antigens are unknown. One entry per CDR3 protein results from TCRdb running MiXCR on the PCR reads. The sample records fewer than 15,000 distinct CDR3 sequences, 35% to 50% being singletons. Material: CD4+ T cells from blood, cultured in vitro. These receptors originate from a human donor who had recovered from COVID-19. Both conserved end residues are part of each CDR3. The D gene is left open where the match is weak. Rows may omit the clone size; those that give it use once, few, many or a size class.

TGCAGCGTTGGGGGAAGACAGGGGGAGACCCAGTACTTC CSVGGRQGETQYF TRBD1 TRBJ2-5 . 13 TRBV29-1
TGTGCCAGCAGTTTAAACCCCGGACAGCCCCCGGAGGAAAAACTGTTTTTT CASSLNPGQPPEEKLFF . TRBJ1-4 . 17 TRBV28
TGTGCCATCCCCAGAATCCGGGACAGGGGATTGGGGCTGACCGGGGAGCTGTTTTTT CAIPRIRDRGLGLTGELFF TRBD1 TRBJ2-2 . 19 TRBV6-1
TGCAGTGCCACCCACCCAGGGGGCAACACTGAAGCTTTCTTT CSATHPGGNTEAFF TRBD1 TRBJ1-1 few 14 TRBV20-1
TGTGCCAGCAGCTTGGGGGGCGGGGGGACTGAAGCTTTCTTT CASSLGGGGTEAFF . TRBJ1-1 once 14 TRBV7-2
TGCAGTGCTAGGGCCCGGGAAAGCAATCAGCCCCAGCATTTT CSARARESNQPQHF . TRBJ1-5 medium-sized 14 TRBV20-1
TGTGCCAGCAGTTACGGGACTGAAAATCAGCCCCAGCATTTT CASSYGTENQPQHF . TRBJ1-5 . 14 TRBV6-2/TRBV6-3
TGTGCCAGCAGCTTCCAAGCAACCGGGATCTCCGGGGATGGGGCCAACGTCCTGACTTTC CASSFQATGISGDGANVLTF . TRBJ2-6 . 20 TRBV7-9
TGTGCCAGCAGCTTAGCGTGGGGGCCTGGCACAGATACGCAGTATTTT CASSLAWGPGTDTQYF . TRBJ2-3 few 16 TRBV7-2
TGTGCCAGCAGCTTACTAGCGGGGGGGAACAATGAGCAGTTCTTC CASSLLAGGNNEQFF TRBD2 TRBJ2-1 . 15 TRBV7-2
TGTGCCAGCAGTCCCCGCGGGGATCCTGGCACTGAAGCTTTCTTT CASSPRGDPGTEAFF . TRBJ1-1 few 15 TRBV12-3/TRBV12-4
TGCAGCGTTGGACGGGAGGGCCTGACCGGGGAGCTGTTTTTT CSVGREGLTGELFF TRBD2 TRBJ2-2 . 14 TRBV29-1